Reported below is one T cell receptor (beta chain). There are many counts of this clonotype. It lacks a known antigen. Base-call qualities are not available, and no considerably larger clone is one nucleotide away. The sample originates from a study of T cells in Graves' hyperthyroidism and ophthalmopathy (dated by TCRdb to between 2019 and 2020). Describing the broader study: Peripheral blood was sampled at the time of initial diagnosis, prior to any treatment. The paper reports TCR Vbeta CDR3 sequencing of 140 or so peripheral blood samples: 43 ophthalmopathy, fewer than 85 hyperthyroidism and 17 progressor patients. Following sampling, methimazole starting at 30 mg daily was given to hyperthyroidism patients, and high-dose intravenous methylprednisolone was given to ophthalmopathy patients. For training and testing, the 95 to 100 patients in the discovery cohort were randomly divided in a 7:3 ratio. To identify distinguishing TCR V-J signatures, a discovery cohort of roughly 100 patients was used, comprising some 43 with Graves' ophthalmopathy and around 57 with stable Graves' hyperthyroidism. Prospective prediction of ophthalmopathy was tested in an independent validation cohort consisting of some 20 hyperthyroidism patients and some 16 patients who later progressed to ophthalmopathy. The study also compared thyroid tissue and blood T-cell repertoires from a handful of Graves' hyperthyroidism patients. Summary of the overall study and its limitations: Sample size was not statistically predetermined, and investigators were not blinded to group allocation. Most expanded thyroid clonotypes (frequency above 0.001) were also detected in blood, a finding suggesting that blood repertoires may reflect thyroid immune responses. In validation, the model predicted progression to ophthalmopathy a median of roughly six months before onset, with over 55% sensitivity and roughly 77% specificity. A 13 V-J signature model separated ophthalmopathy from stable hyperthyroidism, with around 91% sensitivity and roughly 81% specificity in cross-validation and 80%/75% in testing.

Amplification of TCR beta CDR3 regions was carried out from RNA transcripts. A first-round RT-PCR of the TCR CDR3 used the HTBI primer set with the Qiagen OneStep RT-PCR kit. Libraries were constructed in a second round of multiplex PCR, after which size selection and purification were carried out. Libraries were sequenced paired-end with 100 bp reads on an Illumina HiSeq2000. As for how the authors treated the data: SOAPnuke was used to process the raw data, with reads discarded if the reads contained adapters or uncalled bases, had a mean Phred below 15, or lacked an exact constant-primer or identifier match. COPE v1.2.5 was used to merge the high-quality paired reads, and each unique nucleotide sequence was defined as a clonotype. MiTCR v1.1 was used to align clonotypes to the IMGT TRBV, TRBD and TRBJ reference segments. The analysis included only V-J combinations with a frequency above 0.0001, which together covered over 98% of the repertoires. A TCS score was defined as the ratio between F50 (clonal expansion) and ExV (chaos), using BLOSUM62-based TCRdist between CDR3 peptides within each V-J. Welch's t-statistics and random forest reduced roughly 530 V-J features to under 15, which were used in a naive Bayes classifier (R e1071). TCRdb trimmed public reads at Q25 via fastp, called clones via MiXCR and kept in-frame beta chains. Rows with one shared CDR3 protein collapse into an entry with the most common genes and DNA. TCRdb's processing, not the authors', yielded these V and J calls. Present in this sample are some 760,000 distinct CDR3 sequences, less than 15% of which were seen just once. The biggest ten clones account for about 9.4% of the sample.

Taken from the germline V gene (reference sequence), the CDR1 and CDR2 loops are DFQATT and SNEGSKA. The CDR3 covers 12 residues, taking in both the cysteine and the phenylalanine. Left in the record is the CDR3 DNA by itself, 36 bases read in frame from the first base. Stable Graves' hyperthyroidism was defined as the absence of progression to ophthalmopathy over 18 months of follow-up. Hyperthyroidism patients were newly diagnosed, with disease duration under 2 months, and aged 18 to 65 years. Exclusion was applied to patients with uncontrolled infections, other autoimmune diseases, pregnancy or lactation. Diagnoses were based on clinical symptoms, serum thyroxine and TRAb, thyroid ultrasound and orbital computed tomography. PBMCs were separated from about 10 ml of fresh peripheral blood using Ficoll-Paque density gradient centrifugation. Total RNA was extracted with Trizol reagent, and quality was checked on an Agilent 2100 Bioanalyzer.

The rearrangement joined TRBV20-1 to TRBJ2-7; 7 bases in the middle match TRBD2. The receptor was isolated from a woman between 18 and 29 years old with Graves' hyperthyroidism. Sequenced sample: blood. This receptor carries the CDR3 CTPRESAYEQYF. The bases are TGCACTCCGCGGGAGTCGGCCTACGAGCAGTACTTC.